This record concerns one T cell receptor (beta chain) sequence. Trimming cost V 1 base and J 3 bases, with 10 bases left between them. Germline V gene lookup returns CDR1 MNHNS and CDR2 SASEGT. The length of the CDR3 is 14 residues. The source of the sample is a study of shared T cell receptors in the human thymus. The data were produced by immunoSEQ multiplex PCR, yet TCRdb's version contains in-frame clones alone and is incomplete. Counted here are 500,000 to 550,000 clones, approximately 80% occurring once; the ten biggest clones make up more than 0.01%. This sample was shared with a second study, whose subject was human thymus T cells. Turning to that study: The thymus was resected at corrective cardiac surgery. The authors found apparently biased V and J gene usage in thymic and blood repertoires. Thymic repertoires from unrelated individuals overlapped highly, related research reported.

The sequence came from a boy under two years old with a congenital heart defect. Sequenced: thymocytes. The rearrangement links TRBV6-1 to TRBJ2-7; the D gene is possibly TRBD1 (6 bases). The CDR3 DNA sequence: TGTGCCAGCAGTGAAGTTAACAGGGACTACGAGCAGTACTTC. It codes for CASSEVNRDYEQYF.